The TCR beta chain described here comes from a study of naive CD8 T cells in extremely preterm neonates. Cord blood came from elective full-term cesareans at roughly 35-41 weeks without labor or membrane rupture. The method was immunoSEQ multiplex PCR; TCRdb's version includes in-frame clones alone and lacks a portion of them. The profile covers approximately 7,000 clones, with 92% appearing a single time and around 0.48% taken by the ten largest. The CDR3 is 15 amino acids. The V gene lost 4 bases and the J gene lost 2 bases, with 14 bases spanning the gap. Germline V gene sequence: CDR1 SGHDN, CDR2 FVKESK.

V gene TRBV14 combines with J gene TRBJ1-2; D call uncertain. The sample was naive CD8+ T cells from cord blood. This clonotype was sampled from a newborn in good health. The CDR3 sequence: CASSPIHPPNYGYTF. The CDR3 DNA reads TGTGCCAGCAGCCCCATCCATCCCCCAAACTATGGCTACACCTTC.